This T cell receptor (beta chain) was obtained from a study of cytomegalovirus exposure and HLA in healthy donors. In the case of this clone: Its antigen is not identified.

Vbeta (60) and Jbeta (13) primers were used in the PCR. In the source study's methods: In a later analysis, some 10 million of tens of millions of unique beta chains occurred in at least two donors. Some clones are missing from TCRdb's copy, which holds only in-frame ones; the method was immunoSEQ multiplex PCR. Clone size and the V and J calls come from that table; the DNA yielded D and trimming. The table shows over 85,000 clones, with around 81% occurring only once. This CDR3 region has 15 residues. CDR1 and CDR2 from the germline V gene are KGHSH and LQKENI. V lost 2 bases and J lost 6; bases outside the gene matches: 3. Notes on the study in general: Analysis was carried out at a later point, and it linked a missense DCLRE1C variant to TCR beta V- and J-gene trimming. Within an earlier analysis, most TCR beta V segments proved productive either about 90% or about 30% of the time. Across all donors, roughly uniform sequencing depth was an assumption of the presence/absence analyses.

This receptor was taken from a man aged 40-49 years in good health and CMV-seropositive. Sequencing was done on a sample of PBMCs. This chain links TRBV18 with TRBJ2-1; 11 nucleotides line up with TRBD2. In DNA, the CDR3 is TGTGCCAGCTCACCATCTAGCGGGGGGCTCAATGAGCAGTTCTTC. The encoded protein is CASSPSSGGLNEQFF.